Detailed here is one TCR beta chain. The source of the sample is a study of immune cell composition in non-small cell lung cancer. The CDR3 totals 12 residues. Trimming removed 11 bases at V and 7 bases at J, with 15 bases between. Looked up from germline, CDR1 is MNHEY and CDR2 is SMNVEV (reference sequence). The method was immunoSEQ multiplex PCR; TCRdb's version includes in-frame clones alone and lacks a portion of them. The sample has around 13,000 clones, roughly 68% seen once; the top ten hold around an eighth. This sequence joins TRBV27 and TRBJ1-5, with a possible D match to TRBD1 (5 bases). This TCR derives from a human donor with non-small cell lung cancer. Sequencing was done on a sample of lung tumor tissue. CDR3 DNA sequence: TGTGCCCCGAGGAGGGGCGGGCAGCCCCAGCATTTT. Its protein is CAPRRGGQPQHF.